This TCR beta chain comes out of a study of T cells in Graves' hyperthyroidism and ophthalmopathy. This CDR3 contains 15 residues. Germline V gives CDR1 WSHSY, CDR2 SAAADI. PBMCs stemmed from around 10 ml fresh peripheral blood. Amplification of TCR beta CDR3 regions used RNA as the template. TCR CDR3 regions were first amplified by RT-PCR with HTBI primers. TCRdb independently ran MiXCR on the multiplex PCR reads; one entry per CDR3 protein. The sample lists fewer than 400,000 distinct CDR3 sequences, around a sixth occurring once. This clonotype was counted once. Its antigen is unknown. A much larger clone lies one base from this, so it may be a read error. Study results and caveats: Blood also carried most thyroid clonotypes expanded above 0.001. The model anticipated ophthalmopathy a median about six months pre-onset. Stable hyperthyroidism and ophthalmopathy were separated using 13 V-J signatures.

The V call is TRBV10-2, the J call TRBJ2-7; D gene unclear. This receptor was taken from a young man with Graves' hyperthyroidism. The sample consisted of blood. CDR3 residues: CASREAGSLGAEQYF. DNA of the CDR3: TGCGCCAGCCGTGAGGCAGGCAGCCTTGGTGCCGAGCAGTACTTC.